Following are 19 T cell receptor beta chains from one sample sequenced in a study of sequential checkpoint blockade in melanoma (dated by TCRdb to the late 2010s). The library relied on the immunoSEQ multiplex PCR assay. TCRdb holds this immuneACCESS table with in-frame rearrangements only. Some clones are missing; in checked studies, unresolved V genes explain under half, and the rest has no known cause. The sample data list 40,000 or so clones, and roughly 32% of these were observed just once. 1.6% of the sample comes from the top ten. The treatment or condition label corresponds to: randomized to nivolumab then ipilimumab (arm A) or the reverse (arm B). This material consisted of tumor tissue (inferred from file names), taken from a patient given nivolumab and ipilimumab in sequence. The receptor set was obtained from a human donor with melanoma.

Ten or more counts support this clone. V gene TRBV6-8 combines with J gene TRBJ2-7; 8 nucleotides match TRBD2. Unmatched junction bases numbered 2, after V lost 2 bases and J lost 2 bases. The CDR3 sequence is 14 residues long. CDR1 MNHGY and CDR2 SAAAGT come from the germline V gene. The CDR3 region is CASSYGREAYEQYF. CDR3 coding DNA: TGTGCCAGCAGTTACGGGCGGGAGGCCTACGAGCAGTACTTC.

This chain links TRBV9 with TRBJ2-7, with 11 bases fitting TRBD2. Germline V gene data show CDR1 as SGDLS and CDR2 as YYNGEE. Germline trimming cut 5 bases from V and 6 bases from J; bases unmatched to any gene: 7. There are 14 residues in the CDR3. The CDR3 nucleotides are TGTGCCAGCAGGTTTACTAGCGGGAGCGGCGAGCAGTACTTC. Protein sequence: CASRFTSGSGEQYF.

In this sample, this clone turned up many times. V and J are TRBV11-3 and TRBJ1-2, with TRBD1 identical over 8 bases. Losses at the gene ends were 4 bases for V and 6 bases for J; bases not matched to a gene: 13. Germline CDR1 and CDR2: SGHNT and YENEEA. The CDR3 contains 16 residues. The CDR3 region has the DNA TGTGCCAGCAGCTCCGGGTCCTCGGACAGGGCGCATGGCTACACCTTC. Translation: CASSSGSSDRAHGYTF.

A few counts support this clone. The chain has TRBV6-8 and TRBJ2-2; no firm D call. Deletions cut 4 bases from V and 7 bases from J, with 10 bases between. The germline gives CDR1 MNHGY, CDR2 SAAAGT. CDR3 size: 13 residues. CDR3 loop: CASSLTADGELFF. The CDR3 bases are TGTGCCAGCAGTTTGACGGCAGACGGGGAGCTGTTTTTT.

The chain carries TRBV6-8 and TRBJ1-2; D is unclear. Trimming stripped 2 bases from V and 12 bases from J, with 16 bases between. Germline CDR1 reads MNHGY; CDR2 reads SAAAGT. The CDR3 extends over 13 amino acids. The CDR3 coding sequence is TGTGCCAGCAGTTACGGTCAAGGGCAGGTCAACACCTTC. It encodes CASSYGQGQVNTF.

In its sample, this clone was seen a few times. The chain carries TRBV6-8 and TRBJ1-1, with 8 bases matching TRBD1. Losses at the gene ends were 7 bases for V and 1 base for J; bases not matched to a gene: 5. The CDR3 length is 14 residues. Germline V CDR1 and CDR2: MNHGY, SAAAGT. The CDR3 DNA reads as TGTGCCAGCACCCGGACAGGGTCGAACACTGAAGCTTTCTTT. Its protein is CASTRTGSNTEAFF.

The CDR3 nucleotides are TGTGCCAGCAGCCTTAGCGGGATCCCGGGGGAGACCCAGTACTTC. It yields the protein CASSLSGIPGETQYF. The chain has TRBV11-3 and TRBJ2-5; TRBD2 matches at 8 bases. This CDR3 contains 15 residues. CDR1 and CDR2 from the germline V gene are SGHNT and YENEEA. With 5 bases clipped from V and 5 bases from J, the junction kept 10 bases outside the gene matches.

This clone was counted only a few times. V usage is TRBV9 and J usage is TRBJ1-3; no reliable D call. In germline, CDR1 is SGDLS, CDR2 YYNGEE. There are 14 residues in the CDR3. V was clipped by 5 bases and J by 7 bases, with 16 bases between them. Here the CDR3 reads CASSELRTTNTIYF. CDR3 bases: TGTGCCAGCAGTGAGTTAAGGACTACTAACACCATATATTTT.

This clone was detected only a few times. The chain has TRBV11-3 and TRBJ1-1; the D gene is possibly TRBD1 (5 bases). The length of the CDR3 is 15 residues. Trimming removed 4 bases at V and 5 bases at J, with 17 bases between. Germline loops: CDR1 SGHNT, CDR2 YENEEA. Here the CDR3 DNA reads TGTGCCAGCAGCTATACCGGGGACGGGGGGACTGAAGCTTTCTTT. As protein: CASSYTGDGGTEAFF.

The V call is TRBV30, the J call TRBJ2-1; D not resolved. In germline, CDR1 is GTSNPN, CDR2 SVGIG (reference sequence). V dropped 3 bases and J dropped 8 bases, with 11 bases sitting between them. The CDR3 is 12 residues long. Here the CDR3 DNA reads TGTGCCTGGAGGAGGAGATCCCATGAGCAGTTCTTC. Protein: CAWRRRSHEQFF.

The V call is TRBV11-3, the J call TRBJ2-2; D possibly corresponds to TRBD2 (6 bases). CDR3 length: 14 residues. In germline, CDR1 is SGHNT, CDR2 YENEEA. V dropped 7 bases and J dropped 0 bases, with 9 bases sitting between them. DNA for the CDR3: TGTGCCAGCAAACGGGACTCGAACACCGGGGAGCTGTTTTTT. Translating it yields CASKRDSNTGELFF.

The chain has TRBV6-8 and TRBJ2-7; the D gene could be TRBD1 or TRBD2 (6 bases each). V was clipped by 7 bases and J by 4 bases, with 11 bases between them. The CDR3 has 12 residues. CDR1 and CDR2 (germline): MNHGY, SAAAGT. The CDR3 loop reads CASKGEEYEQYF. DNA of the CDR3: TGTGCCAGCAAGGGGGAGGAGTACGAGCAGTACTTC.

The chain carries TRBV11-3 and TRBJ2-4, with D uncertain. Germline assignment: CDR1 SGHNT and CDR2 YENEEA. The CDR3 has 15 residues. The V and J ends lost 4 bases and 1 base respectively, with 11 bases between them. The CDR3: CASSSPSRAKNIQYF. In DNA, the CDR3 is TGTGCCAGCAGCTCCCCTAGTAGGGCCAAAAACATTCAGTACTTC.

The CDR3 nucleotides are TGTGCCAGCTCACCTCGGGAGGTCGGCGAGCAGTACTTC. It codes for CASSPREVGEQYF. The rearrangement uses TRBV18 and TRBJ2-7; 7 bases map to TRBD2. The V gene end was trimmed by 3 bases and the J gene end by 6 bases; junction bases not matched to a gene: 5. The CDR3 is made up of 13 amino acids. From germline, CDR1 is KGHSH and CDR2 LQKENI. Combining the CDR3 with reference TRBV18 and TRBJ2-7 gives the whole variable domain NAGVMQNPRHLVRRRGQEARLRCSPMKGHSHVYWYRQLPEEGLKFMVYLQKENIIDESGMPKERFSAEFPKEGPSILRIQQVVRGDSAAYFCASSPREVGEQYFGPGTRLTVT.

The chain recombines TRBV5-1 with TRBJ1-1, with TRBD1 identical over 8 bases. V shed 0 bases, J shed 3 bases, and the junction held 1 base outside the gene matches. The CDR3 consists of 14 residues. CDR1 SGHRS and CDR2 YFSETQ come from the germline V gene. The CDR3 DNA is TGCGCCAGCAGCTTGGCAGGGGGCTACACTGAAGCTTTCTTT. Protein product: CASSLAGGYTEAFF.

The chain is built from TRBV28 and TRBJ2-3, with 10 bases fitting TRBD1. CDR1 is MDHEN, CDR2 SYDVKM, per germline. CDR3 length: 17 residues. Losses at the gene ends were 7 bases for V and 1 base for J; bases not matched to a gene: 11. The CDR3 DNA follows: TGTGCCAGCACCACCACGTCCGGGACAGGGGGCACAGATACGCAGTATTTT. Translated: CASTTTSGTGGTDTQYF.

The table lists this clone with a few counts. V and J are TRBV11-3 and TRBJ1-6; no definite D call. Germline assignment: CDR1 SGHNT and CDR2 YENEEA. Trimming took 5 bases from V and 7 from J, leaving 12 bases between them. The CDR3 is 14 amino acids. The CDR3 bases are TGTGCCAGCAGCCCCGGAGGGAGCAATTCACCCCTCCACTTT. Amino acid sequence: CASSPGGSNSPLHF.

In this sample, this clone turned up many times. The chain has TRBV11-3 and TRBJ1-6, with D possibly TRBD1 on 6 matching bases. Deletions cut 2 bases from V and 7 bases from J, with 12 bases between. CDR3 length: 15 residues. Germline CDR1 is SGHNT and CDR2 is YENEEA. In DNA form, the CDR3 reads TGTGCCAGCAGCTTACGGGGGCCGGTAAATTCACCCCTCCACTTT. The encoded protein is CASSLRGPVNSPLHF.

The chain uses TRBV29-1 and TRBJ2-4; TRBD2 matches at 10 bases. The germline V gene has CDR1 SQVTM and CDR2 ANQGSEA. This CDR3 has 14 amino acids. Losses at the gene ends were 5 bases for V and 4 bases for J; bases not matched to a gene: 5. The CDR3 spells CSVYGLAEKNIQYF. CDR3 sequence (DNA): TGCAGCGTTTATGGACTAGCGGAAAAAAACATTCAGTACTTC.